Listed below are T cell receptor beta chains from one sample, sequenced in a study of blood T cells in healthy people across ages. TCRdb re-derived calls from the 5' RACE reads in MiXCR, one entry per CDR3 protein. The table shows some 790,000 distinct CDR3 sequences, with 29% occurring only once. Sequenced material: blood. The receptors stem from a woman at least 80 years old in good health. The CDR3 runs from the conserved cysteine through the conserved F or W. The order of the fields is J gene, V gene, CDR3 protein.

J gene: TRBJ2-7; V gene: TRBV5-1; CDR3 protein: CASSPTGIPYPYEQYF
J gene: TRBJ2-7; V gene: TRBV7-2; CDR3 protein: CASSFDRGSNEQYF
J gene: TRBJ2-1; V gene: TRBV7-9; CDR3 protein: CASSPRQGNNEQFF
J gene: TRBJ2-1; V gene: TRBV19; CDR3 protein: CASSMSGVWDRNEQFF
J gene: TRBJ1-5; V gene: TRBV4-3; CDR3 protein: CASSFDRGSYQPQHF
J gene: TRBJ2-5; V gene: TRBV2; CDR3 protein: CASSPDRRRRETQYF
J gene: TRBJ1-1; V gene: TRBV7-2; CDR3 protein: CASSFSGTGSWGTEAFF
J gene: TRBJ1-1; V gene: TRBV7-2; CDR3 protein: CASMGQWNTEAFF
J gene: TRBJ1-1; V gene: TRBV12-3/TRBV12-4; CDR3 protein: CASILSGMNTEAFF
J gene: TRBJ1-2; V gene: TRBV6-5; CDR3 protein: CASSPVTGDGYTF
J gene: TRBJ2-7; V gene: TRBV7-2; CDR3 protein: CASGAGALGSNYEQYF
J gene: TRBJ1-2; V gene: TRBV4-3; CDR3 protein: CASSQDRDRAYYYGYTF
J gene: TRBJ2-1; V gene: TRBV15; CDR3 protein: CATSRASSYNEQFF
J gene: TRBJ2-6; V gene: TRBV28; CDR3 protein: CASSLLTSSGANVLTF
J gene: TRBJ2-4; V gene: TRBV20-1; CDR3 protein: CGARTGLAVGVQYF
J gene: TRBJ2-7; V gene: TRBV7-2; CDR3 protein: CASSLGQGGPYEQYF
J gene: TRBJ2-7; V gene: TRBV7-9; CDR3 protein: CASSFGSAESYEQYF
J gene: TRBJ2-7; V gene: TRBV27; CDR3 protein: CASKDRPYLYEQYF
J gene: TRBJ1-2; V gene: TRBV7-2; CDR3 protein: CASSLGGGSLRYGYTF
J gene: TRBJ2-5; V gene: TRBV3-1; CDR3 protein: CASSQDGKETQYF
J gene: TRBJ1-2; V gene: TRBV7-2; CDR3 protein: CASSLAGVDGYTF
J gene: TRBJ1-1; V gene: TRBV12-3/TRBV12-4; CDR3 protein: CASSLQGLGTEAFF
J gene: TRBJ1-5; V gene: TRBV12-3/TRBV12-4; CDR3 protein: CASSFNRGGNQPQHF
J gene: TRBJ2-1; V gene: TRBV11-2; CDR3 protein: CASSLERGGFNEQFF
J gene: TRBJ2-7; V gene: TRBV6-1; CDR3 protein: CAGSAPRDRGDEQYF
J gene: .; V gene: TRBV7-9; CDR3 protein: CASSIAGYEQYF